This note documents a single T cell receptor (beta chain) sequence. The sample is drawn from a study of blood T cell repertoires in COVID-19. Produced via immunoSEQ multiplex PCR; TCRdb's table is partial and in-frame only. The sample has over 150,000 clones, 85% seen once. This CDR3 contains 14 residues. The trim removed 5 bases at V and 9 bases at J, leaving 8 bases unmatched. CDR1 and CDR2 (germline): SGHTA, FQGTGA. This TCR was sampled from a man aged 35 to 55 who had recovered from COVID-19. The rearrangement uses TRBV7-3 and TRBJ2-1; 9 nucleotides match TRBD2. The sequencing sample was made of PBMCs or T cells enriched from blood (not recorded which). The CDR3 reads CASSASTSGSEQFF. CDR3 nucleotide sequence: TGTGCCAGCAGCGCGTCGACTAGCGGATCTGAGCAGTTCTTC.